The entry that follows covers one TCR beta chain sequence. Its target is unknown. This sample was taken from a study of T cells in Graves' hyperthyroidism and ophthalmopathy. Study at large: The initial diagnosis was the point when peripheral blood was collected, ahead of any treatment. The study's findings and limits: Model-based prediction identified ophthalmopathy a median approximately 6.2 months prior to its onset.

The trim removed 6 bases at V and 7 bases at J, leaving 8 bases unmatched. CDR1 and CDR2 from the germline V gene are SNHLY and FYNNEI. The CDR3 runs to 13 residues. A roughly 9.3 ml volume of fresh peripheral blood provided the PBMCs. What was amplified from RNA transcripts were TCR beta CDR3 regions. The primer set for the first-round RT-PCR of the TCR CDR3 was HTBI. TCRdb reprocessed the multiplex PCR reads via MiXCR and lists one record per CDR3 protein. Among roughly 660,000 distinct CDR3 sequences listed, roughly a sixth were seen once. The chain links TRBV2 to TRBJ2-5; 7 bases are a match to TRBD2. The sample consisted of blood. This clonotype was obtained from a man aged 50-59 years with Graves' hyperthyroidism. The CDR3 reads CASSPLGGGTQYF. CDR3 in DNA: TGTGCCAGCAGCCCTCTGGGGGGGGGGACCCAGTACTTC.